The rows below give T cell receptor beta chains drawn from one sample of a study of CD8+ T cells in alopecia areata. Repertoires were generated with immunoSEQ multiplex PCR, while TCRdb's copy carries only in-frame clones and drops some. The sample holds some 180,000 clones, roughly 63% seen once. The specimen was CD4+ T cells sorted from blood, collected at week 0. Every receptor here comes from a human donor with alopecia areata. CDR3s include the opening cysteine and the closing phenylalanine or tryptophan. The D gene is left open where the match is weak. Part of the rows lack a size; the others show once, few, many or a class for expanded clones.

CDR3aa: CASSPGGAGGYTF
CDR3nt: TGTGCCAGCAGCCCGGGGGGGGCTGGTGGCTACACCTTC
v_gene: TRBV28
d_gene: NA
abundance: NA
j_gene: TRBJ1-2

CDR3aa: CAWSQEYEQYF
CDR3nt: TGTGCCTGGAGTCAGGAGTACGAGCAGTACTTC
v_gene: TRBV30
d_gene: NA
abundance: NA
j_gene: TRBJ2-7

CDR3aa: CASSVASSSYEQYF
CDR3nt: TGTGCCAGCAGCGTAGCTAGCTCCTCCTACGAGCAGTACTTC
v_gene: TRBV9
d_gene: NA
abundance: NA
j_gene: TRBJ2-7

CDR3aa: CASSLAATRGYGELFF
CDR3nt: TGCGCCAGCAGCTTGGCGGCAACCAGGGGGTACGGGGAGCTGTTTTTT
v_gene: TRBV5-1
d_gene: TRBD1
abundance: NA
j_gene: TRBJ2-2

CDR3aa: CASSPGGGLYF
CDR3nt: TGTGCCAGCAGCCCTGGTGGGGGATTGTACTTC
v_gene: TRBV5-6
d_gene: NA
abundance: NA
j_gene: TRBJ2-7

CDR3aa: CACSGGGPAFF
CDR3nt: TGTGCCTGTTCGGGAGGGGGACCCGCTTTCTTT
v_gene: TRBV30
d_gene: NA
abundance: NA
j_gene: TRBJ1-1

CDR3aa: CASSQEWSWSRRVGSYEQYF
CDR3nt: TGCGCCAGCAGCCAAGAATGGAGTTGGAGTCGCAGGGTTGGGTCCTACGAGCAGTACTTC
v_gene: TRBV4-3
d_gene: NA
abundance: NA
j_gene: TRBJ2-7

CDR3aa: CASSQGTGWEAFF
CDR3nt: TGCGCCAGCAGCCAGGGGACAGGATGGGAAGCTTTCTTT
v_gene: TRBV4-3
d_gene: TRBD1
abundance: NA
j_gene: TRBJ1-1

CDR3aa: CASSQPSGGRNEQFF
CDR3nt: TGCGCCAGCAGCCAACCTAGCGGGGGACGCAATGAGCAGTTCTTC
v_gene: TRBV4-1
d_gene: TRBD2
abundance: NA
j_gene: TRBJ2-1

CDR3aa: CASSLPTGMATGELFF
CDR3nt: TGCGCCAGCAGCTTGCCGACAGGGATGGCCACCGGGGAGCTGTTTTTT
v_gene: TRBV5-1
d_gene: TRBD1
abundance: NA
j_gene: TRBJ2-2

CDR3aa: CSVVVGGSYEQYF
CDR3nt: TGCAGCGTTGTGGTGGGGGGATCCTACGAGCAGTACTTC
v_gene: TRBV29-1
d_gene: NA
abundance: NA
j_gene: TRBJ2-7

CDR3aa: CASSPPLRGPQFF
CDR3nt: TGTGCCAGCAGTCCCCCCCTACGGGGGCCGCAGTTCTTC
v_gene: TRBV27
d_gene: NA
abundance: NA
j_gene: TRBJ2-1

CDR3aa: CASSESAWYSPLHF
CDR3nt: TGTGCCAGCAGTGAGTCGGCGTGGTATTCACCCCTCCACTTT
v_gene: TRBV25-1
d_gene: NA
abundance: few
j_gene: TRBJ1-6

CDR3aa: CASSLEPKGVGAEAFF
CDR3nt: TGCGCCAGCAGCTTGGAACCGAAAGGGGTAGGGGCTGAAGCTTTCTTT
v_gene: TRBV5-1
d_gene: NA
abundance: NA
j_gene: TRBJ1-1

CDR3aa: CASSLKRNQPQHF
CDR3nt: TGCGCCAGCAGCCTTAAGCGCAATCAGCCCCAGCATTTT
v_gene: TRBV4-3
d_gene: NA
abundance: NA
j_gene: TRBJ1-5

CDR3aa: CASSYEGRAKNTEAFF
CDR3nt: TGTGCCAGCAGTTATGAGGGCCGAGCAAAGAACACTGAAGCTTTCTTT
v_gene: TRBV27
d_gene: NA
abundance: few
j_gene: TRBJ1-1

CDR3aa: CASSQAGTGWGTPLHF
CDR3nt: TGCGCCAGCAGTCAAGCTGGGACAGGGTGGGGAACACCCCTCCACTTT
v_gene: TRBV23-1
d_gene: TRBD1
abundance: NA
j_gene: TRBJ1-6

CDR3aa: CSANSGVEQFF
CDR3nt: TGCAGTGCTAATTCGGGGGTAGAGCAGTTCTTC
v_gene: TRBV20-1
d_gene: NA
abundance: NA
j_gene: TRBJ2-1

CDR3aa: CASSFDRYGYTF
CDR3nt: TGTGCCAGCAGCTTCGACAGGTATGGCTACACCTTC
v_gene: TRBV13
d_gene: NA
abundance: few
j_gene: TRBJ1-2

CDR3aa: CASSYRGDGYTF
CDR3nt: TGTGCCAGCAGCTACAGGGGTGATGGCTACACCTTC
v_gene: TRBV6-6
d_gene: TRBD1
abundance: NA
j_gene: TRBJ1-2

CDR3aa: CATSARTFPDTQYF
CDR3nt: TGTGCCACCAGCGCGCGGACTTTCCCAGATACGCAGTATTTT
v_gene: TRBV15
d_gene: NA
abundance: NA
j_gene: TRBJ2-3

CDR3aa: CASSRREGWKTQYF
CDR3nt: TGTGCCAGCAGCCGACGGGAGGGTTGGAAGACCCAGTACTTC
v_gene: TRBV14
d_gene: TRBD2
abundance: few
j_gene: TRBJ2-5

CDR3aa: CASSQGTGLEAFF
CDR3nt: TGTGCCAGCTCACAGGGGACGGGCCTTGAAGCTTTCTTT
v_gene: TRBV18
d_gene: NA
abundance: NA
j_gene: TRBJ1-1

CDR3aa: CAWTGLTEAFF
CDR3nt: TGTGCCTGGACAGGTCTCACTGAAGCTTTCTTT
v_gene: TRBV30
d_gene: NA
abundance: NA
j_gene: TRBJ1-1

CDR3aa: CSVRTSGVPYNEQFF
CDR3nt: TGCAGCGTAAGGACTAGCGGGGTCCCCTACAATGAGCAGTTCTTC
v_gene: TRBV29-1
d_gene: TRBD2
abundance: NA
j_gene: TRBJ2-1

CDR3aa: CASSSDRAYGYTF
CDR3nt: TGTGCCAGCAGCTCCGACAGGGCCTATGGCTACACCTTC
v_gene: TRBV7-2
d_gene: TRBD1
abundance: few
j_gene: TRBJ1-2

CDR3aa: CASSVASRNTDTQYF
CDR3nt: TGTGCCAGCAGCGTAGCGAGCAGGAACACAGATACGCAGTATTTT
v_gene: TRBV9
d_gene: NA
abundance: NA
j_gene: TRBJ2-3

CDR3aa: CSVETPDRAKQFF
CDR3nt: TGCAGCGTTGAAACCCCGGACAGGGCGAAGCAGTTCTTC
v_gene: TRBV29-1
d_gene: TRBD1
abundance: once
j_gene: TRBJ2-1

CDR3aa: CASSEAGGFTEAFF
CDR3nt: TGTGCCAGCAGTGAAGCAGGGGGCTTCACTGAAGCTTTCTTT
v_gene: TRBV25-1
d_gene: TRBD1
abundance: once
j_gene: TRBJ1-1

CDR3aa: CASSGRTGDGYTF
CDR3nt: TGTGCCAGCAGCGGGCGGACCGGGGATGGCTACACCTTC
v_gene: TRBV14
d_gene: NA
abundance: NA
j_gene: TRBJ1-2

CDR3aa: CAWVLPQHF
CDR3nt: TGTGCCTGGGTTTTGCCCCAGCATTTT
v_gene: TRBV30
d_gene: NA
abundance: few
j_gene: TRBJ1-5

CDR3aa: CASSQGWQNQPQHF
CDR3nt: TGCGCCAGCAGCCAAGGGTGGCAAAATCAGCCCCAGCATTTT
v_gene: TRBV4-3
d_gene: NA
abundance: NA
j_gene: TRBJ1-5

CDR3aa: CASSLGVQETQYF
CDR3nt: TGTGCCAGCAGCTTAGGGGTACAAGAGACCCAGTACTTC
v_gene: TRBV7-3
d_gene: NA
abundance: NA
j_gene: TRBJ2-5

CDR3aa: CASSLGQGRNLNTEAFF
CDR3nt: TGTGCCAGCAGCCTGGGACAGGGGAGGAACTTGAACACTGAAGCTTTCTTT
v_gene: TRBV7-9
d_gene: TRBD1
abundance: NA
j_gene: TRBJ1-1

CDR3aa: CASDPPGIGAATQYF
CDR3nt: TGTGCCAGCGACCCCCCGGGGATAGGAGCTGCGACCCAGTACTTC
v_gene: TRBV2
d_gene: NA
abundance: once
j_gene: TRBJ2-5

CDR3aa: CASSLRRGLSYEQYF
CDR3nt: TGTGCCAGCAGCTTACGGCGGGGGCTCTCCTACGAGCAGTACTTC
v_gene: TRBV11-2
d_gene: NA
abundance: few
j_gene: TRBJ2-7

CDR3aa: CASSDSSSNQPQHF
CDR3nt: TGTGCCAGCAGCGACAGCTCTTCGAATCAGCCCCAGCATTTT
v_gene: TRBV9
d_gene: NA
abundance: NA
j_gene: TRBJ1-5

CDR3aa: CASSSPGGTDTQYF
CDR3nt: TGTGCCAGCAGCAGTCCCGGTGGGACAGATACGCAGTATTTT
v_gene: TRBV5-4
d_gene: NA
abundance: NA
j_gene: TRBJ2-3

CDR3aa: CSVEEGADTQYF
CDR3nt: TGCAGCGTTGAAGAAGGGGCAGATACGCAGTATTTT
v_gene: TRBV29-1
d_gene: NA
abundance: NA
j_gene: TRBJ2-3

CDR3aa: CASSRGQDSNQPQHF
CDR3nt: TGTGCCAGCAGCCGTGGACAGGATAGCAATCAGCCCCAGCATTTT
v_gene: TRBV9
d_gene: TRBD1
abundance: NA
j_gene: TRBJ1-5

CDR3aa: CASSSGLAGARGEQFF
CDR3nt: TGCGCCAGCAGCTCGGGACTAGCGGGGGCCCGGGGTGAGCAGTTCTTC
v_gene: TRBV5-1
d_gene: TRBD2
abundance: NA
j_gene: TRBJ2-1

CDR3aa: CAWSVADGQPQHF
CDR3nt: TGTGCCTGGAGTGTGGCGGATGGTCAGCCCCAGCATTTT
v_gene: TRBV30
d_gene: NA
abundance: NA
j_gene: TRBJ1-5

CDR3aa: CASSPVGMNTEAFF
CDR3nt: TGTGCCAGCAGCCCCGTTGGGATGAACACTGAAGCTTTCTTT
v_gene: TRBV5-6
d_gene: NA
abundance: NA
j_gene: TRBJ1-1

CDR3aa: CASSIQGDSSYEQYF
CDR3nt: TGTGCCAGCAGCATACAGGGGGATAGCTCCTACGAGCAGTACTTC
v_gene: TRBV11-2
d_gene: TRBD1
abundance: NA
j_gene: TRBJ2-7

CDR3aa: CASSLWTGYGNQPQHF
CDR3nt: TGTGCCAGCAGCTTATGGACAGGTTATGGAAATCAGCCCCAGCATTTT
v_gene: TRBV5-6
d_gene: TRBD1
abundance: NA
j_gene: TRBJ1-5

CDR3aa: CSVLVQRGSYEQYF
CDR3nt: TGCAGCGTCCTAGTCCAAAGGGGCTCCTACGAGCAGTACTTC
v_gene: TRBV29-1
d_gene: NA
abundance: NA
j_gene: TRBJ2-7

CDR3aa: CASSKTGDGYTF
CDR3nt: TGTGCCAGCAGCAAGACAGGGGATGGCTACACCTTC
v_gene: TRBV9
d_gene: TRBD1
abundance: NA
j_gene: TRBJ1-2

CDR3aa: CASSVATGDYGYTF
CDR3nt: TGTGCCAGTAGTGTAGCAACAGGGGACTATGGCTACACCTTC
v_gene: TRBV19
d_gene: TRBD1
abundance: NA
j_gene: TRBJ1-2

CDR3aa: CASSLDSGATDTQYF
CDR3nt: TGTGCCAGCAGCTTAGATAGCGGGGCCACAGATACGCAGTATTTT
v_gene: TRBV7-9
d_gene: TRBD2
abundance: NA
j_gene: TRBJ2-3

CDR3aa: CSVEDPGSGGTGELFF
CDR3nt: TGCAGCGTTGAAGACCCAGGGTCGGGTGGCACCGGGGAGCTGTTTTTT
v_gene: TRBV29-1
d_gene: NA
abundance: NA
j_gene: TRBJ2-2

CDR3aa: CAWRGGWSTDTQYF
CDR3nt: TGTGCCTGGAGGGGCGGGTGGAGCACAGATACGCAGTATTTT
v_gene: TRBV30
d_gene: NA
abundance: once
j_gene: TRBJ2-3

CDR3aa: CASSDGTGGNEKLFF
CDR3nt: TGTGCCAGCAGCGACGGGACAGGGGGGAATGAAAAACTGTTTTTT
v_gene: TRBV7-2
d_gene: TRBD1
abundance: NA
j_gene: TRBJ1-4

CDR3aa: CSVGQPNTEAFF
CDR3nt: TGCAGCGTGGGACAGCCTAACACTGAAGCTTTCTTT
v_gene: TRBV29-1
d_gene: TRBD1
abundance: NA
j_gene: TRBJ1-1

CDR3aa: CASSPQGNTEAFF
CDR3nt: TGTGCCAGCAGCCCACAGGGGAACACTGAAGCTTTCTTT
v_gene: TRBV7-9
d_gene: NA
abundance: NA
j_gene: TRBJ1-1

CDR3aa: CASSGTVKETQYF
CDR3nt: TGTGCCAGCTCCGGGACAGTTAAAGAGACCCAGTACTTC
v_gene: TRBV18
d_gene: TRBD1
abundance: NA
j_gene: TRBJ2-5

CDR3aa: CASSQERGPLATTQYF
CDR3nt: TGCGCCAGCAGCCAAGAAAGGGGACCCCTGGCCACGACCCAGTACTTC
v_gene: TRBV4-3
d_gene: NA
abundance: NA
j_gene: TRBJ2-5

CDR3aa: CASSTVGGTDTQYF
CDR3nt: TGTGCCAGCAGTACGGTTGGGGGCACAGATACGCAGTATTTT
v_gene: TRBV27
d_gene: NA
abundance: NA
j_gene: TRBJ2-3

CDR3aa: CSGVPGQGSTDTQYF
CDR3nt: TGCAGCGGAGTCCCGGGACAGGGTTCAACAGATACGCAGTATTTT
v_gene: TRBV29-1
d_gene: TRBD1
abundance: NA
j_gene: TRBJ2-3

CDR3aa: CSAAGRMNTEAFF
CDR3nt: TGCAGCGCGGCCGGACGGATGAACACTGAAGCTTTCTTT
v_gene: TRBV29-1
d_gene: NA
abundance: NA
j_gene: TRBJ1-1